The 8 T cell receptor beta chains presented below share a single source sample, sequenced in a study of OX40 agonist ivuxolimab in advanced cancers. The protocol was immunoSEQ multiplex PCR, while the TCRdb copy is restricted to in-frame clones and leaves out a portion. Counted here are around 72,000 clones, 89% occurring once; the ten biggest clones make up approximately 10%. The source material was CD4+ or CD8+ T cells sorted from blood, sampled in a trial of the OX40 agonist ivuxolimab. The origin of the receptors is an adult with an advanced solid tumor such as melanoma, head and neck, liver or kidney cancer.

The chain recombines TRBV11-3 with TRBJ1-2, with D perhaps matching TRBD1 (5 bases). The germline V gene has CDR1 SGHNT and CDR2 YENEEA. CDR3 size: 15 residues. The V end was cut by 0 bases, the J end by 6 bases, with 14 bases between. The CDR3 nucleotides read TGTGCCAGCAGCTTAGAGGGGGAACCCCTCGATGGCTACACCTTC. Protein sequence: CASSLEGEPLDGYTF.

CDR3 sequence (DNA): TGCGCCAGCAGCCAAGATGGTCCTCCGAGGGGGTCCTCTGGAAACACCATATATTTT. The encoded protein is CASSQDGPPRGSSGNTIYF. This chain uses TRBV4-1 with TRBJ1-3; TRBD1 is a possible D gene (6 bases). This CDR3 has 19 residues. Per the germline V gene, CDR1 is MGHRA and CDR2 is YSYEKL. The germline V and J ends were trimmed by 0 bases and 0 bases, with 18 bases remaining between them.

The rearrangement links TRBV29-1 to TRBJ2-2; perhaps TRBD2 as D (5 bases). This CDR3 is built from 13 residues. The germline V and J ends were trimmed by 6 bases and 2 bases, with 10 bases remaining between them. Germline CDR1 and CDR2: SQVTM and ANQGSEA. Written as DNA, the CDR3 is TGCAGCGTGCGTCCGGGAAACACCGGGGAGCTGTTTTTT. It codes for CSVRPGNTGELFF.

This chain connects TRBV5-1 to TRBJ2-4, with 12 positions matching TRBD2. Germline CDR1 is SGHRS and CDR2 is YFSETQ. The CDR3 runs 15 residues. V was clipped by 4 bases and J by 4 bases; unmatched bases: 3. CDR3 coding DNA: TGCGCCAGCAGCCCTGGACTAGCGGGAAAAAACATTCAGTACTTC. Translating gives CASSPGLAGKNIQYF.

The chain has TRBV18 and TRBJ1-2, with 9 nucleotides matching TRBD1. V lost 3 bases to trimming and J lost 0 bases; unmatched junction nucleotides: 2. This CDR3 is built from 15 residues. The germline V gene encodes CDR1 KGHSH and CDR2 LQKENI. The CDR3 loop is CASSPGTGSNYGYTF. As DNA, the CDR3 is TGTGCCAGCTCACCCGGGACAGGGTCTAACTATGGCTACACCTTC.

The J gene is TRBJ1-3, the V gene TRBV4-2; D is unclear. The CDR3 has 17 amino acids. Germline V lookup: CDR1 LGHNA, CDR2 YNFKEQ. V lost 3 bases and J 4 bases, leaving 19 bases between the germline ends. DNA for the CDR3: TGTGCCAGCAGCCAGGACCGGGTCTCCGATAAAGGAAACACCATATATTTT. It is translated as CASSQDRVSDKGNTIYF.

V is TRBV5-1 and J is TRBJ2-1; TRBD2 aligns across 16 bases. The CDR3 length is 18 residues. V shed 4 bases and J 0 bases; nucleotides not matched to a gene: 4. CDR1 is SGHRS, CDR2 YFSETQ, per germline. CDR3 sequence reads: CASSLGTSGGASYNEQFF. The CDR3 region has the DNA TGCGCCAGCAGCCTGGGGACTAGCGGGGGGGCCTCCTACAATGAGCAGTTCTTC.

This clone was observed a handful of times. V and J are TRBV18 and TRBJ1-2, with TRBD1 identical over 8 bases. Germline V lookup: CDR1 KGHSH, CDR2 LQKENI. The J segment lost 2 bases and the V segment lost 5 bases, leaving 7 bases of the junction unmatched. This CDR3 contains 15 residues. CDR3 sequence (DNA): TGTGCCAGCTCAACGCGGACAGGGATAAACTATGGCTACACCTTC. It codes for CASSTRTGINYGYTF.